The rows below give T cell receptor beta chains drawn from one sample of a study of graft-versus-host responses after intestinal transplantation. The method was immunoSEQ multiplex PCR; TCRdb's version includes in-frame clones alone and lacks a portion of them. The sample yields around 15,000 clones, around three quarters seen once. The sample was ileum tissue, taken roughly 100 days after intestinal transplant. These receptor sequences come from a human patient who received an intestinal transplant, so some T cells may come from the graft donor. Each CDR3 is given without its conserved first and last residue. The size of a clone is reported for some rows only, either as once, few or many, or as a class for expanded clones.

j_gene: TRBJ2-3; abundance: -; v_gene: TRBV14; CDR3aa: ASSQTANTQY
j_gene: TRBJ2-1; abundance: few; v_gene: TRBV5-1; CDR3aa: ASSYIGNNEQF
j_gene: TRBJ2-1; abundance: -; v_gene: TRBV27; CDR3aa: ASSLIGAQNIHEQF
j_gene: TRBJ1-6; abundance: -; v_gene: TRBV19; CDR3aa: ASFPPGQYNSPLH
j_gene: TRBJ2-7; abundance: -; v_gene: TRBV5-4; CDR3aa: ASSQGRSYEQY
j_gene: TRBJ1-4; abundance: once; v_gene: TRBV2; CDR3aa: ASSGRPLNEKLF
j_gene: TRBJ2-5; abundance: -; v_gene: TRBV2; CDR3aa: ASSDRRPLGETQY
j_gene: TRBJ2-7; abundance: -; v_gene: TRBV5-6; CDR3aa: ASSLSPGRGREQY
j_gene: TRBJ2-7; abundance: -; v_gene: TRBV13; CDR3aa: ASSAQGGPYEQY
j_gene: TRBJ2-7; abundance: once; v_gene: TRBV6-6; CDR3aa: ASSYADSGGYEQY
j_gene: TRBJ2-3; abundance: -; v_gene: TRBV7-3; CDR3aa: ASSPPSTDTQY
j_gene: TRBJ1-1; abundance: few; v_gene: TRBV14; CDR3aa: ASSQDLGVSAF
j_gene: TRBJ2-3; abundance: few; v_gene: TRBV14; CDR3aa: ASRPDRDRGSDTQY
j_gene: TRBJ1-1; abundance: -; v_gene: TRBV28; CDR3aa: ASSLPFRGASTEAF
j_gene: TRBJ1-1; abundance: once; v_gene: TRBV5-1; CDR3aa: ASSSWTGRNTEAF
j_gene: TRBJ2-7; abundance: -; v_gene: TRBV7-3; CDR3aa: ASSLTGAGSSYEQY
j_gene: TRBJ2-7; abundance: -; v_gene: TRBV7-3; CDR3aa: ASRLAGSHEQY
j_gene: TRBJ1-2; abundance: -; v_gene: TRBV28; CDR3aa: ASSPRGLNYGYT
j_gene: TRBJ2-1; abundance: few; v_gene: TRBV10-3; CDR3aa: AISDHSTGGNEQF
j_gene: TRBJ2-7; abundance: -; v_gene: TRBV5-1; CDR3aa: ASDTHHGTIVSYEQY
j_gene: TRBJ2-1; abundance: -; v_gene: TRBV28; CDR3aa: ASSLVTSGTLNNEQF
j_gene: TRBJ2-1; abundance: few; v_gene: TRBV7-8; CDR3aa: ASSPWDAGHNEQF
j_gene: TRBJ1-1; abundance: -; v_gene: TRBV11-1; CDR3aa: ASSYGRLIGEAF
j_gene: TRBJ2-7; abundance: -; v_gene: TRBV7-9; CDR3aa: ASSLDPNSYEQY
j_gene: TRBJ2-2; abundance: -; v_gene: TRBV19; CDR3aa: ASSTLLTGELF
j_gene: TRBJ2-1; abundance: -; v_gene: TRBV18; CDR3aa: ASSPPGRQGYNEQF
j_gene: TRBJ2-7; abundance: -; v_gene: TRBV23-1; CDR3aa: ASSHSTGSSYEQY
j_gene: TRBJ1-5; abundance: -; v_gene: TRBV19; CDR3aa: ASSRQRQGLGQPQH
j_gene: TRBJ2-6; abundance: -; v_gene: TRBV10-3; CDR3aa: AISSSGANVLT
j_gene: TRBJ2-1; abundance: -; v_gene: TRBV5-6; CDR3aa: ASSFIRVDEQF
j_gene: TRBJ2-7; abundance: -; v_gene: TRBV28; CDR3aa: ASSLIRHEQY
j_gene: TRBJ1-2; abundance: large; v_gene: TRBV6-6; CDR3aa: ATQGVEGYT
j_gene: TRBJ2-7; abundance: -; v_gene: TRBV11-2; CDR3aa: ASSLDLSLLVYEQY
j_gene: TRBJ2-2; abundance: once; v_gene: TRBV9; CDR3aa: ASSPETGGRAGELF
j_gene: TRBJ2-3; abundance: -; v_gene: TRBV27; CDR3aa: ASSWRPGPKTSTDTQY
j_gene: TRBJ2-1; abundance: -; v_gene: TRBV6-5; CDR3aa: ASSYSWAAHYNEQF
j_gene: TRBJ2-2; abundance: -; v_gene: TRBV4-3; CDR3aa: ASSHGTGELF
j_gene: TRBJ1-1; abundance: -; v_gene: TRBV4-1; CDR3aa: ASSQDLLGWVIGGKNTEAF
j_gene: TRBJ2-3; abundance: -; v_gene: TRBV19; CDR3aa: ASSRQIFYGTDTQY
j_gene: TRBJ2-5; abundance: -; v_gene: TRBV18; CDR3aa: ASSKYQETQY
j_gene: TRBJ2-7; abundance: -; v_gene: TRBV6-6; CDR3aa: ASTLLQGTEKL
j_gene: TRBJ2-1; abundance: -; v_gene: TRBV27; CDR3aa: ASSPIGPGDEQF
j_gene: TRBJ2-1; abundance: large; v_gene: TRBV5-5; CDR3aa: ASSSQAGSYNEQF
j_gene: TRBJ2-1; abundance: once; v_gene: TRBV21-1; CDR3aa: ASSKGRRPSYNEQF
j_gene: TRBJ1-5; abundance: -; v_gene: TRBV4-2; CDR3aa: ASSQDPISGGGQPQH
j_gene: TRBJ2-1; abundance: -; v_gene: TRBV6-5; CDR3aa: ASSYSGVDNEQF